This T cell receptor beta chain was found in a study of shared clonotypes between healthy human individuals. Turning to the study itself: Aged between 18 and 49, the donors were a couple of women and a few men.

Germline CDR1 is SGHNT and CDR2 is YYREEE (reference sequence). Trimming stripped 4 bases from V and 4 bases from J, with 12 bases between. The CDR3 is made up of 14 amino acids. Profiled with immunoSEQ multiplex PCR; TCRdb holds only in-frame clones, not every one. The sample yields around 1.9 million clones, about 94% seen once. A note on this clone: Its antigen is not known.

The naive CD8 fraction comprised CD45RO-negative cells positively selected for CCR7 and excluded terminally differentiated effector memory CD45RA+ cells. Every one of the donors was a Caucasian adult that lived in Nashville, Tennessee. Notes on the study in general: Sorted-subset samples were not fully sequenced, rarefaction indicated.

The sample was naive CD8+ T cells from PBMCs. This chain joins TRBV5-4 and TRBJ2-1; a possible D gene is TRBD2 (6 bases). The receptor was derived from a man between 18 and 29 years old in good health. Some clones in this sample may be carry-over from other donors' samples. CDR3: CASSAGLSYNEQFF. The CDR3 DNA sequence: TGTGCCAGCAGCGCGGGACTCTCTTACAATGAGCAGTTCTTC.